The 20 T cell receptor beta chains listed next were all sequenced from one sample in a study of cytomegalovirus exposure and HLA in healthy donors. TCRdb's copy holds only in-frame clones and misses some; the assay was immunoSEQ multiplex PCR. This table has some 54,000 clones, 75% to 95% appearing once. Source material: PBMCs. The receptors were gathered from a man aged 18 to 29 in good health and CMV-seronegative.

In this sample, this clone turned up once. The J gene is TRBJ2-7, the V gene TRBV27, with TRBD2 matching 13 bases. J gave up 2 bases and V 6 bases, and 4 bases lay outside the gene matches. This CDR3 has 15 amino acids. CDR1 is MNHEY, CDR2 SMNVEV, per germline (reference sequence). For the CDR3, the DNA is TGTGCCAGCAGCCAAACTAGCGGGGGGGCCTACGAGCAGTACTTC. The encoded protein is CASSQTSGGAYEQYF.

The rearrangement links TRBV5-1 to TRBJ2-1; 12 bases agree with TRBD2. The CDR3 length is 18 residues. V dropped 1 base and J dropped 7; count of bases not matched to a gene: 12. Germline V gene data show CDR1 as SGHRS and CDR2 as YFSETQ. Written as DNA, the CDR3 is TGCGCCAGCAGCTTGCCTAGACTAGCGGGAGTAGCTGGAAATGAGCAGTTCTTC. It translates to CASSLPRLAGVAGNEQFF.

The J gene is TRBJ2-3, the V gene TRBV18; a weak D match, TRBD1 (6 bases). The CDR3 is 15 residues long. Germline values: CDR1 KGHSH, CDR2 LQKENI. V was shortened by 3 bases and J by 2 bases, with 12 bases between the two germline ends. CDR3 in amino acids: CASSPGTPPTDTQYF. The DNA of the CDR3 is TGTGCCAGCTCACCCGGGACACCGCCCACAGATACGCAGTATTTT.

The chain links TRBV19 to TRBJ2-7, with 13 bases aligning to TRBD2. In germline, CDR1 is LNHDA, CDR2 SQIVND (reference sequence). This CDR3 comprises 20 residues. V shed 4 bases, J shed 3 bases, and the junction held 18 bases outside the gene matches. In nucleotides, the CDR3 is TGTGCCAGTAGTACGAATCTTTATACACCCGGGACTAGCGGGAACTACGAGCAGTACTTC. It encodes CASSTNLYTPGTSGNYEQYF.

The V call is TRBV4-1, the J call TRBJ2-1; TRBD2 matches at 9 bases. V lost 4 bases and J lost 10; bases outside the gene matches: 14. Germline loops: CDR1 MGHRA, CDR2 YSYEKL. The CDR3 spans 16 residues. The CDR3: CASSPLGWGTSGEQFF. CDR3 DNA: TGCGCCAGCAGCCCTTTAGGGTGGGGAACTAGCGGGGAGCAGTTCTTC.

This clone was detected only once. CDR3 amino acids: CARSCPKGPRSYEQYF. In nucleotides, the CDR3 is TGTGCCAGAAGCTGTCCAAAGGGGCCCCGCTCCTACGAGCAGTACTTC. V is TRBV5-3 and J is TRBJ2-7; D perhaps matches TRBD1 (5 bases). TRBV5-3 carries the ORF label, with uncertain function. The germline V and J ends were trimmed by 3 bases and 0 bases, with 16 bases remaining between them. CDR3 length: 16 amino acids.

The chain carries TRBV7-6 and TRBJ1-2, with D perhaps matching TRBD1 (6 bases). CDR3 size: 14 residues. Trimming shortened V by 1 base and J by 4 bases, and 10 bases separated the two germline ends. Per germline, CDR1 SGHVS and CDR2 FNYEAQ. The CDR3 DNA reads as TGTGCCAGCAGCTTAGGGGGGCAGGTCTATGGCTACACCTTC. Protein product: CASSLGGQVYGYTF.

This chain uses TRBV18 with TRBJ1-2, with D possibly matching TRBD1 (6 bases). The CDR3 runs to 12 residues. CDR1 and CDR2 (germline): KGHSH, LQKENI. With 6 bases removed from V and 8 bases from J, the gap between germline ends came to 13 bases. The CDR3, as DNA: TGTGCCAGCTCGCTTAACAGGGAAGGCTACACCTTC. Its protein is CASSLNREGYTF.

DNA of the CDR3: TGTGCCAGCAGCGCCAGGACAGGGGGCAGCTCTGGGGCCAACGTCCTGACTTTC. As protein: CASSARTGGSSGANVLTF. This rearrangement joins TRBV7-2 to TRBJ2-6; 11 bases are shared with TRBD1. Germline V gene data show CDR1 as SGHTA and CDR2 as FQGNSA. Unmatched junction bases numbered 6, after V lost 5 bases and J lost 0 bases. The CDR3 extends over 18 amino acids.

The rearrangement joins TRBV5-5 to TRBJ1-2; unclear D gene. CDR3 size: 14 residues. Trimming cost V 0 bases and J 3 bases, with 9 bases left between them. Looked up from germline, CDR1 is SGHKS and CDR2 is YYEKEE (reference sequence). This chain's CDR3 is CASSLAGRYYGYTF. The CDR3 DNA reads TGTGCCAGCAGCTTGGCCGGGAGGTACTATGGCTACACCTTC.

As DNA, the CDR3 is TGTGCCAGCAGTCAGGCATCTCTCTACGAGCAGTACTTC. It is translated as CASSQASLYEQYF. The chain links TRBV6-1 to TRBJ2-7; D uncertain. V was shortened by 5 bases and J by 3 bases, with 11 bases between the two germline ends. The CDR3 totals 13 residues. Germline V CDR1 and CDR2: MNHNS, SASEGT.

The chain couples TRBV6-6 to TRBJ1-1, with a weak D call TRBD1 (5 bases). There are 14 residues in the CDR3. Germline lookup yields CDR1 MNHNY and CDR2 SVGAGI (reference sequence). Trimming left V 8 bases short and J 0 bases short, with 13 bases between. For the CDR3, the DNA is TGTGCCAGCCGGGGGAGCGGGATGAACACTGAAGCTTTCTTT. Protein product: CASRGSGMNTEAFF.

This clone has only a few counts. This sequence joins TRBV18 and TRBJ2-5, with TRBD1 as a possible D gene (6 bases). Germline values: CDR1 KGHSH, CDR2 LQKENI. Trimming took off 2 bases at V and 2 bases at J, with 9 bases between the two ends. CDR3 length equals 14 residues. The CDR3 DNA is TGTGCCAGCTCACCAGACAGGATACAAGAGACCCAGTACTTC. This translates into CASSPDRIQETQYF.

The chain links TRBV2 to TRBJ2-5; 7 nucleotides match TRBD1. Germline trimming cut 2 bases from V and 2 bases from J; bases unmatched to any gene: 2. Germline CDR1 SNHLY, CDR2 FYNNEI. This CDR3 is built from 14 residues. DNA of the CDR3: TGTGCCAGCAGTGAACAGGGGGTTCAAGAGACCCAGTACTTC. This translates into CASSEQGVQETQYF.

This chain connects TRBV18 to TRBJ1-1; no firm D call. Germline assignment: CDR1 KGHSH and CDR2 LQKENI. The V end was cut by 5 bases, the J end by 1 base, with 11 bases between. This CDR3 spans 14 amino acids. The CDR3 DNA is TGTGCCAGCTCATCCGGACGGGGGAACACTGAAGCTTTCTTT. Protein: CASSSGRGNTEAFF.

V usage is TRBV19 and J usage is TRBJ2-3; 9 nucleotides align to TRBD2. Trimming at V came to 8 bases and at J to 2 bases, leaving 8 bases not matched to a gene. CDR3 length: 15 amino acids. Germline-derived CDR1 and CDR2 are LNHDA and SQIVND (reference sequence). The CDR3 sequence: CASVGSGRFTDTQYF. CDR3 sequence (DNA): TGTGCCAGTGTCGGCAGCGGGAGGTTCACAGATACGCAGTATTTT.

This chain links TRBV7-9 with TRBJ2-5, with D unresolved. Germline V gene sequence: CDR1 SEHNR, CDR2 FQNEAQ (reference sequence). V lost 2 bases and J 5 bases, leaving 6 bases between the germline ends. The CDR3 contains 12 residues. DNA of the CDR3: TGTGCCAGCAGCTTACGTATGGAGACCCAGTACTTC. Encoded protein: CASSLRMETQYF.

This chain connects TRBV10-3 to TRBJ2-5; 7 bases are a match to TRBD2. CDR1 is ENHRY, CDR2 SYGVKD, per germline. V trimming: 8 bases; J trimming: 5 bases; junction bases outside the gene matches: 8. CDR3 length: 13 amino acids. The CDR3 bases are TGTGCCATCCGTCGGGAGGAAGGGGAGACCCAGTACTTC. Translating gives CAIRREEGETQYF.

The chain has TRBV9 and TRBJ1-3; TRBD1 matches 12 bases. The CDR3 extends over 17 amino acids. The germline V gene encodes CDR1 SGDLS and CDR2 YYNGEE. The junction had 5 bases not matched to a gene; V was cut back by 4 bases and J by 0 bases. CDR3 protein: CASSSGQGARSGNTIYF. The DNA for the CDR3 is TGTGCCAGCAGCTCGGGACAGGGGGCTCGCTCTGGAAACACCATATATTTT.

This rearrangement joins TRBV5-8 to TRBJ1-4; unclear D gene. V gave up 2 bases and J gave up 0 bases, with 11 bases separating them. The CDR3 totals 16 residues. CDR1 and CDR2 (germline): SGHTS, YDEGEE. As DNA, the CDR3 is TGTGCCAGCAGCTTTTCCACTTTTGCAACTAATGAAAAACTGTTTTTT. This codes for CASSFSTFATNEKLFF.